These 15 T cell receptor beta chains were sequenced from one sample in a study of shared clonotypes between healthy human individuals. Profiling relied on immunoSEQ multiplex PCR, and the TCRdb table lists in-frame clones only, not all of them. The sample comprises about 480,000 clones, 79% of which are singletons, and roughly 13% rests with the top ten. Source material: PBMCs. Receptors originate from a woman between 40 and 55 years old in good health. Some clones in this sample may be carry-over from other donors' samples.

The chain links TRBV7-8 to TRBJ2-3; 8 nucleotides line up with TRBD2. The germline gives CDR1 SGHVS, CDR2 FQNEAQ. The junction had 6 bases not matched to a gene; V was cut back by 7 bases and J by 3 bases. The length of the CDR3 is 14 residues. The chain's CDR3 is CASTGTRKTDTQYF. Here the CDR3 DNA reads TGTGCCAGCACCGGGACTAGGAAGACAGATACGCAGTATTTT.

The rearrangement links TRBV6-5 to TRBJ2-1; a weak D match, TRBD1 (5 bases). Trimming pared 7 bases from V and 9 bases from J, leaving 13 bases between. The CDR3 runs 12 residues. From germline, CDR1 is MNHEY and CDR2 SVGAGI. For the CDR3, the DNA is TGTGCCAGCACCGACAGTAAAGGTGAGCAGTTCTTC. It codes for CASTDSKGEQFF.

V gene TRBV2 combines with J gene TRBJ2-1; 7 bases are shared with TRBD1. Germline V gene data show CDR1 as SNHLY and CDR2 as FYNNEI. CDR3 length equals 15 residues. The junction had 7 bases not matched to a gene; V was cut back by 1 base and J by 7 bases. DNA for the CDR3: TGTGCCAGCAGTGAAGACAGGGGTGTGGGTAATGAGCAGTTCTTC. Its translation is CASSEDRGVGNEQFF.

This clone appeared a few times. The chain combines TRBV2 with TRBJ1-1; the match to TRBD1 covers 7 bases. The germline V gene encodes CDR1 SNHLY and CDR2 FYNNEI. V was clipped by 8 bases and J by 3 bases; unmatched bases: 15. The CDR3 totals 16 residues. CDR3 in DNA: TGTGCCAGCGGGGGACAGTCTACCTCGTGGGACACTGAAGCTTTCTTT. It codes for CASGGQSTSWDTEAFF.

V and J are TRBV7-2 and TRBJ1-4; possibly TRBD1 for D (6 bases). Germline loops: CDR1 SGHTA, CDR2 FQGNSA. V was pared by 5 bases and J by 4 bases, with 14 bases between. The CDR3 has 15 residues. The CDR3 DNA follows: TGTGCCAGCAGCACCCGACAGGCGCTTAATGAAAAACTGTTTTTT. This encodes CASSTRQALNEKLFF.

V usage is TRBV6-6 and J usage is TRBJ1-2, with D hard to call. Trimming cost V 0 bases and J 1 base, with 9 bases left between them. Germline V gene sequence: CDR1 MNHNY, CDR2 SVGAGI (reference sequence). The CDR3 has 15 residues. The CDR3 region is CASSYSRRDNYGYTF. Written as DNA, the CDR3 is TGTGCCAGCAGTTACTCGAGAAGGGATAACTATGGCTACACCTTC.

The CDR3 sequence is CASSFFGRVGLSTDTQYF. DNA for the CDR3: TGTGCCAGCAGTTTCTTTGGCCGGGTTGGACTTAGCACAGATACGCAGTATTTT. This chain links TRBV28 with TRBJ2-3; a possible D gene is TRBD2 (5 bases). The CDR3 sequence is 18 residues long. Per germline, CDR1 MDHEN and CDR2 SYDVKM. Trimming took off 3 bases at V and 0 bases at J, with 19 bases between the two ends.

This clone was seen a few times. The gene calls are TRBV6-6 and TRBJ2-5, with no clear D. V was pared by 2 bases and J by 5 bases, with 12 bases between. Germline loops: CDR1 MNHNY, CDR2 SVGAGI (reference sequence). This CDR3 contains 14 residues. CDR3: CASSYGRLVETQYF. In DNA form, the CDR3 reads TGTGCCAGCAGTTACGGTAGGCTGGTGGAGACCCAGTACTTC.

This chain uses TRBV11-1 with TRBJ1-1; 7 bases fit TRBD1. Germline V gene sequence: CDR1 SGHAT, CDR2 FQDESV (reference sequence). The ends lost 3 bases at V and 5 bases at J; junction bases unmatched: 6. This CDR3 contains 14 residues. CDR3 amino acids: CASSFLGGGTEAFF. Here the CDR3 DNA reads TGTGCCAGCAGCTTTCTAGGGGGCGGAACTGAAGCTTTCTTT.

The chain has TRBV18 and TRBJ2-7; tentatively, D is TRBD1 (5 bases). Germline CDR1 reads KGHSH; CDR2 reads LQKENI. The CDR3 runs to 14 residues. Trimming shortened V by 4 bases and J by 0 bases, and 10 bases separated the two germline ends. CDR3 sequence reads: CASSLDRYSYEQYF. The CDR3 DNA reads TGTGCCAGCTCACTCGACAGATACTCCTACGAGCAGTACTTC.

This chain connects TRBV11-3 to TRBJ1-1, with D perhaps TRBD1 (5 bases). Germline lookup yields CDR1 SGHNT and CDR2 YENEEA. V dropped 0 bases and J dropped 3 bases, with 8 bases sitting between them. The CDR3 spans 14 residues. CDR3 bases: TGTGCCAGCAGCTTAGATCAGGGCCACACTGAAGCTTTCTTT. It yields the protein CASSLDQGHTEAFF.

The CDR3 DNA reads as TGTGCCAGCACCGGACTAGCGGGTTACAATGAGCAGTTCTTC. Its protein is CASTGLAGYNEQFF. The chain employs TRBV28 and TRBJ2-1; 11 bases align to TRBD2. V shed 7 bases and J 4 bases; nucleotides not matched to a gene: 3. Germline lookup yields CDR1 MDHEN and CDR2 SYDVKM. There are 14 residues in the CDR3.

There are a few counts of this clone. The gene calls are TRBV6-1 and TRBJ2-7; a possible D gene is TRBD2 (7 bases). Trimming shortened V by 10 bases and J by 2 bases, and 18 bases separated the two germline ends. Germline CDR1 is MNHNS and CDR2 is SASEGT. The CDR3 sequence is 14 residues long. This CDR3 reads CAIRPRGRAYEQYF. CDR3 coding DNA: TGTGCCATCAGGCCGAGGGGGAGGGCCTACGAGCAGTACTTC.

This chain joins TRBV10-3 and TRBJ2-7; 8 bases agree with TRBD2. V trimming: 10 bases; J trimming: 0 bases; junction bases outside the gene matches: 8. This CDR3 comprises 14 residues. Per germline, CDR1 ENHRY and CDR2 SYGVKD. The CDR3 loop reads CATATSGSSYEQYF. The CDR3 DNA is TGTGCCACAGCAACTAGCGGAAGCTCCTACGAGCAGTACTTC.

With respect to this clone: This sample also contains other DNA sequences that code for the same CDR3. The V and J genes are TRBV30 and TRBJ1-2, with TRBD1 as a possible D gene (5 bases). CDR1 and CDR2 from the germline V gene are GTSNPN and SVGIG (reference sequence). The CDR3 consists of 14 residues. Trimming took off 0 bases at V and 4 bases at J, with 12 bases between the two ends. Written as DNA, the CDR3 is TGTGCCTGGAGTGTGCTAGGGGAGGTCTATGGCTACACCTTC. Its translation: CAWSVLGEVYGYTF.